The rows below give T cell receptor beta chains drawn from one sample of a study of cytomegalovirus exposure and HLA in healthy donors. Assay used: immunoSEQ multiplex PCR; TCRdb lists only in-frame clones, some missing. This sample has more than 95,000 clones, with approximately 86% found just once. The sample consisted of PBMCs. These receptors all stem from a man between 18 and 35 years old in good health and CMV-seropositive. The CDR3 runs from the conserved cysteine through the conserved F or W. Fields, in order: V gene, CDR3 protein.

V: TRBV7-9
CDR3: CASSLGVESEKNTEAFF

V: TRBV6-1
CDR3: CASSEAPEATEAFF

V: TRBV7-9
CDR3: CATPRTGEGETQYF

V: TRBV27
CDR3: CASSLSTSGPNDYGYTF

V: TRBV6-1
CDR3: CASNGPYPDTQYF

V: TRBV27
CDR3: CASNRASGLSTDTQYF

V: TRBV14
CDR3: CASSQSGGTYEQYF

V: TRBV7-9
CDR3: CASSLDRSYGYTF

V: TRBV29-1
CDR3: CSVGSGDLTDTQYF

V: TRBV7-2
CDR3: CASSLVRGDEKLFF

V: TRBV28
CDR3: CATALGGQSNQPQHF

V: TRBV5-6
CDR3: CASSPQGTGFNYGYTF

V: TRBV28
CDR3: CASSLLGQPTEAFF

V: TRBV5-1
CDR3: CASSLSGTGGDEQYF

V: TRBV7-2
CDR3: CASSITGDTEAFF

V: TRBV7-2
CDR3: CASSPGRNYGYTF

V: TRBV6-1
CDR3: CASTRTGEPFYEQYF

V: TRBV27
CDR3: CASSNRGTNNEQFF

V: TRBV7-2
CDR3: CASSFFRDTQYF

V: TRBV27
CDR3: CASGPTDTLRNQPQHF

V: TRBV7-2
CDR3: CASSFGTSHREQYF

V: TRBV4-1
CDR3: CASSQDGTGRVGSPLHF

V: TRBV11-2
CDR3: CASSTRTGGATEAFF

V: TRBV7-2
CDR3: CASSPGTLYGYTF

V: TRBV6-1
CDR3: CASSEARGRTGGLYEQYF

V: TRBV28
CDR3: CASSPVVSVNTEAFF

V: TRBV19
CDR3: CASSIGGRVRANYGYTF

V: TRBV14
CDR3: CASSQGYEGYRETYTEAFF

V: TRBV29-1
CDR3: CSVRQGAGEAFF

V: TRBV19
CDR3: CASSIPGQGFGNEQFF

V: TRBV4-2
CDR3: CASSQDPPDLQETQYF

V: TRBV4-3
CDR3: CASSQLDRADSPLHF

V: TRBV7-2
CDR3: CASSFPGGPLFF

V: TRBV6-1
CDR3: CASSAQGGYGYTF

V: TRBV19
CDR3: CASTRRTGRPDTQYF

V: TRBV2
CDR3: CASSEPAAGGLNEQFF

V: TRBV5-1
CDR3: CASRQGQGYGYTF

V: TRBV6-5
CDR3: CASSQGIDSPLHF

V: TRBV6-5
CDR3: CASSYQGVRETQYF

V: TRBV7-2
CDR3: CASSSASLAGADTQYF

V: TRBV5-6
CDR3: CASSSGQGIGTDTQYF

V: TRBV7-7
CDR3: CASSSGPGQGTLF

V: TRBV7-9
CDR3: CASSLGRGSGANVLTF

V: TRBV5-1
CDR3: CASSNGMYQETQYF

V: TRBV21-1
CDR3: CASDHPRTGGPPPYEQYF

V: TRBV6-5
CDR3: CASSYTWTGYGYTF

V: TRBV2
CDR3: CASTSGTGDSPLHF

V: TRBV19
CDR3: CASSISFYNEQFF

V: TRBV6-1
CDR3: CASREGPLAKNIQYF

V: TRBV19
CDR3: CASSIDQRSHYQPQHF

V: TRBV4-3
CDR3: CASSPQVRGADTGELFF